This T cell receptor (beta chain) was found in a study of blood T cell repertoires in COVID-19. The wider study: The United States, Italy and Spain supplied acute and convalescent COVID-19 samples. PBMCs, B-cell-depleted T cells, or T cells provided the cDNA or gDNA that made up the material.

CDR1 and CDR2 from the germline V gene are MNHEY and SVGAGI. CDR3 length: 14 amino acids. J was trimmed by 5 bases and V by 5 bases; bases with no gene match: 5. Produced via immunoSEQ multiplex PCR; TCRdb's table is partial and in-frame only. Of 250,000 to 350,000 clones listed, about 88% are singletons. Cohort 3 donors counted as recovered after two negative PCRs, clearance, or resolved symptoms. The specimen sequenced was PBMCs or T cells enriched from blood (not recorded which). The V and J genes are TRBV6-5 and TRBJ2-7, with TRBD1 matching 11 bases. This receptor was obtained from a woman aged 50 to 65 who had recovered from COVID-19. As DNA, the CDR3 is TGTGCCAGCAGTCCCGGGACAGGGGGTCACGAGCAGTACTTC. Translated, it gives CASSPGTGGHEQYF.